The 10 T cell receptor beta chains presented below share a single source sample, sequenced in a study of control samples from healthy donors and cancer patients. Method: immunoSEQ multiplex PCR; TCRdb's copy keeps in-frame clones and lacks some. The sample comprises 150,000 to 160,000 clones, about 94% of which are singletons, and about 5.2% rests with the top ten. Sequenced material: blood. These receptors originate from a man in his forties in good health.

The rearrangement links TRBV19 to TRBJ2-1; tentative D call: TRBD1 (5 bases). This CDR3 has 15 amino acids. Germline V gene lookup returns CDR1 LNHDA and CDR2 SQIVND (reference sequence). The V and J ends lost 3 bases and 4 bases respectively, with 13 bases between them. DNA of the CDR3: TGTGCCAGTAGTATGCAGGGTCTATCTTACAATGAGCAGTTCTTC. This encodes CASSMQGLSYNEQFF.

The chain uses TRBV19 and TRBJ2-1, with D hard to call. Trimming shortened V by 5 bases and J by 7 bases, and 15 bases separated the two germline ends. CDR1 is LNHDA, CDR2 SQIVND, per germline (reference sequence). This CDR3 has 14 amino acids. CDR3 bases: TGTGCCAGTAGTCCCCGGGCCCCAGCGAATGAGCAGTTCTTC. Translation gives CASSPRAPANEQFF.

This clone was observed once. The chain is built from TRBV6-5 and TRBJ2-1; 8 bases match TRBD2. J lost 3 bases, V lost 7 bases, and 8 bases had no gene match. The CDR3 consists of 15 residues. Germline loops: CDR1 MNHEY, CDR2 SVGAGI. CDR3 DNA sequence: TGTGCCAGCACCCGTAATGCGGGGGGCTACAATGAGCAGTTCTTC. It is translated as CASTRNAGGYNEQFF.

This clone has more than one count but fewer than ten. V and J are TRBV6-5 and TRBJ1-2; D is unclear. Per the germline V gene, CDR1 is MNHEY and CDR2 is SVGAGI. The CDR3 sequence is 16 residues long. V was pared by 0 bases and J by 2 bases, with 13 bases between. CDR3 loop: CASSYSIQYWNYGYTF. CDR3 DNA: TGTGCCAGCAGTTACTCGATACAGTACTGGAACTATGGCTACACCTTC.

The CDR3 spells CASSSRDPYSNGYTF. DNA for the CDR3: TGTGCCAGCAGCTCCCGGGACCCTTATTCGAATGGCTACACCTTC. The V and J genes are TRBV7-8 and TRBJ1-2, with a tentative D call TRBD1 (5 bases). This CDR3 spans 15 amino acids. The V gene lost 4 bases and the J gene lost 6 bases, with 18 bases spanning the gap. Germline lookup yields CDR1 SGHVS and CDR2 FQNEAQ. Based on the CDR3 plus reference TRBV7-8 and TRBJ1-2, the full variable domain is GAGVSQSPRYKVAKRGQDVALRCDPISGHVSLFWYQQALGQGPEFLTYFQNEAQLDKSGLPSDRFFAERPEGSVSTLKIQRTQQEDSAVYLCASSSRDPYSNGYTFGSGTRLTVV.

The chain links TRBV2 to TRBJ1-6; no reliable D call. V lost 3 bases, J lost 13 bases, and 13 bases lay in between. CDR1 is SNHLY, CDR2 FYNNEI, per germline. The CDR3 length is 13 residues. The CDR3 loop is CASSDREVGPLHF. For the CDR3, the DNA is TGTGCCAGCAGTGATAGGGAAGTTGGGCCCCTCCACTTT.

The J gene is TRBJ1-2, the V gene TRBV2; a possible D gene is TRBD1 (5 bases). The CDR3 runs to 13 residues. The V and J ends lost 4 bases and 3 bases respectively, with 9 bases between them. CDR1 and CDR2 (germline): SNHLY, FYNNEI. The CDR3, as DNA: TGTGCCAGCAGTGGTACAGGTTACTATGGCTACACCTTC. It specifies CASSGTGYYGYTF.

J is TRBJ1-5 and V is TRBV2; the D gene is possibly TRBD1 (6 bases). The CDR3 loop spans 14 amino acids. Germline lookup yields CDR1 SNHLY and CDR2 FYNNEI. Trimming stripped 3 bases from V and 7 bases from J, with 13 bases between. The CDR3 is CASSDGGAGQPQHF. In DNA form, the CDR3 reads TGTGCCAGCAGTGACGGGGGGGCAGGGCAGCCCCAGCATTTT.

This sequence joins TRBV19 and TRBJ1-5, with a weak D call TRBD1 (6 bases). Looked up from germline, CDR1 is LNHDA and CDR2 is SQIVND (reference sequence). The CDR3 consists of 15 residues. Trimming removed 3 bases at V and 0 bases at J, with 9 bases between. CDR3 bases: TGTGCCAGTAGTATGTGGACAGCTAGCAATCAGCCCCAGCATTTT. Amino acid sequence: CASSMWTASNQPQHF. Together with reference TRBV19 and TRBJ1-5, the CDR3 gives the full variable domain: DGGITQSPKYLFRKEGQNVTLSCEQNLNHDAMYWYRQDPGQGLRLIYYSQIVNDFQKGDIAEGYSVSREKKESFPLTVTSAQKNPTAFYLCASSMWTASNQPQHFGDGTRLSIL.

This clone has only one observation. V usage is TRBV30 and J usage is TRBJ1-3; D unclear. This CDR3 spans 17 amino acids. Deletions cut 3 bases from V and 3 bases from J, with 21 bases between. CDR1 and CDR2 from the germline V gene are GTSNPN and SVGIG (reference sequence). DNA for the CDR3: TGTGCCTGGAGGGGCTGGGGTGGCCTCGGCGATGGAAACACCATATATTTT. The encoded protein is CAWRGWGGLGDGNTIYF.